What follows describes a single T cell receptor (beta chain). The data were obtained in a study of T cell changes during pregnancy in multiple sclerosis. Assay used: immunoSEQ multiplex PCR; TCRdb lists only in-frame clones, some missing. The table has under 40,000 clones, 75% to 95% seen once; the top ten hold about 10%. Trimming took 3 bases from V and 7 from J, leaving 4 bases between them. The CDR3 is made up of 11 amino acids. Germline CDR1 reads LNHDA; CDR2 reads SQIVND (reference sequence). This sample comprised CD8+ T cells from peripheral blood mononuclear cells, obtained before pregnancy. The chain combines TRBV19 with TRBJ2-1; D unresolved. The TCR was taken from a female donor with multiple sclerosis, enrolled in a pregnancy study. In nucleotides, the CDR3 is TGTGCCAGTAGTATTCTAAATGAGCAGTTCTTC. This gives the protein CASSILNEQFF.